This TCR beta chain is from a study of shared clonotypes between healthy human individuals. Comments on this clone: Its antigen is not identified.

Sequencing was performed with immunoSEQ multiplex PCR; in TCRdb, only in-frame clones are kept and a portion is missing. The table includes approximately 320,000 clones, around 87% detected once. The germline V gene encodes CDR1 SGHDT and CDR2 YYEEEE. This CDR3 is built from 15 residues. V was clipped by 2 bases and J by 6 bases; unmatched bases: 2. Whole-study results and caveats: Rarefaction showed that sequencing of sorted subsets was incomplete (despite large depth).

This TCR was sampled from a man between 18 and 29 years old in good health. The rearrangement uses TRBV5-6 and TRBJ2-6; 10 bases map to TRBD1. Sequencing was done on a sample of memory CD8+ T cells sorted from blood. Subset described: CD45RO+ cells pooled with CCR7-negative TemRA cells. CDR3: CASSFGQGVANVLTF. The CDR3 bases are TGTGCCAGCAGCTTCGGACAGGGGGTGGCCAACGTCCTGACTTTC.